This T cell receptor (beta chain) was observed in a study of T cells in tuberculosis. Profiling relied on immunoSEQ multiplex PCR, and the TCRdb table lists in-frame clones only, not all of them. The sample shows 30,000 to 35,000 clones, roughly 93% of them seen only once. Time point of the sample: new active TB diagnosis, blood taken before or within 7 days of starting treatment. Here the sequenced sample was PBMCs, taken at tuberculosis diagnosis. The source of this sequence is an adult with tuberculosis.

CDR3 sequence (DNA): TGTGCCAGTAGTCCGGGACAAAACTCCTACAATGAGCAGTTCTTC. This gives the protein CASSPGQNSYNEQFF. This rearrangement joins TRBV19 to TRBJ2-1, with D tentatively TRBD1 (6 bases). This CDR3 is 15 amino acids long. Germline loops: CDR1 LNHDA, CDR2 SQIVND (reference sequence). The V gene lost 5 bases and the J gene lost 0 bases, with 11 bases spanning the gap.